This passage covers 21 T cell receptor beta chains from one sample sequenced in a study of graft-versus-host responses after intestinal transplantation (dated by TCRdb to the early 2020s). Antigens of these TCRs are unknown. Library construction relied on the immunoSEQ multiplex PCR assay. Not all clones reach the TCRdb copy of this immuneACCESS table, which keeps in-frame sequences only. Checked studies attribute under half of the gap to unresolved V genes and leave the rest unexplained. The sample yields tens of thousands of clones; about nine tenths were counted once. Roughly 2.7% of the sample is held by the ten biggest clonotypes. Taken with the paper, the label for time point translates to: cells obtained before transplantation from donor or recipient. Sequenced here: unstimulated CD4+ T cells sorted from spleen or lymph node cells, sampled before transplant. The source of these receptors is a human donor who was the organ donor for an intestinal transplant.

The J gene is TRBJ1-5, the V gene TRBV6-1; the D gene is possibly TRBD1 (5 bases). The CDR3 is made up of 14 amino acids. V lost 4 bases to trimming and J lost 6 bases, with 13 bases between them. Germline CDR1 is MNHNS and CDR2 is SASEGT. CDR3: CASSGFQGGQPQHF. In nucleotides, the CDR3 is TGTGCCAGCAGTGGGTTCCAGGGTGGTCAGCCCCAGCATTTT.

There are a few counts of this clone. The chain links TRBV9 to TRBJ1-2, with no clear D. Trimming pared 3 bases from V and 1 base from J, leaving 4 bases between. The CDR3 totals 12 residues. Per germline, CDR1 SGDLS and CDR2 YYNGEE. In DNA, the CDR3 is TGTGCCAGCAGCGACAATAACTATGGCTACACCTTC. It is translated as CASSDNNYGYTF.

This chain connects TRBV4-3 to TRBJ1-3; the match to TRBD1 covers 7 bases. The junction had 4 bases not matched to a gene; V was cut back by 1 base and J by 4 bases. CDR1 LGHNA and CDR2 YSLEER come from the germline V gene. The CDR3 extends over 15 amino acids. CDR3 sequence (DNA): TGCGCCAGCAGCCAAGCTCCAGGGGGAGGAAACACCATATATTTT. Translating it yields CASSQAPGGGNTIYF.

The gene calls are TRBV28 and TRBJ2-1; possibly TRBD2 for D (5 bases). This CDR3 spans 15 amino acids. Germline CDR1 reads MDHEN; CDR2 reads SYDVKM. Deletions cut 4 bases from V and 4 bases from J, with 14 bases between. The chain's CDR3 is CASSYEGQTYNEQFF. The CDR3 DNA reads as TGTGCCAGCAGTTATGAGGGCCAAACTTACAATGAGCAGTTCTTC.

This chain connects TRBV11-1 to TRBJ2-3, with D perhaps TRBD1 (5 bases). The germline V gene has CDR1 SGHAT and CDR2 FQDESV (reference sequence). Trimming removed 5 bases at V and 3 bases at J, with 6 bases between. The length of the CDR3 is 12 residues. CDR3 nucleotides: TGTGCCAGCAGCCGACAGACAGATACGCAGTATTTT. Amino acids: CASSRQTDTQYF.

The chain is built from TRBV14 and TRBJ1-1; tentative D call: TRBD1 (5 bases). Trimming cost V 3 bases and J 0 bases, with 11 bases left between them. The CDR3 runs 15 residues. Germline V gene lookup returns CDR1 SGHDN and CDR2 FVKESK. The CDR3 DNA follows: TGTGCCAGCAGCCATCACGGGACCATGAACACTGAAGCTTTCTTT. Protein: CASSHHGTMNTEAFF.

The chain employs TRBV7-2 and TRBJ2-2; D not certain. CDR1 is SGHTA, CDR2 FQGNSA, per germline. The CDR3 length is 14 residues. Between the trimmed V and J ends, which lost 5 bases and 5 bases, there was a span of 12 bases. The CDR3 DNA reads as TGTGCCAGCAGCCTGACCGTAAAAACCGGGGAGCTGTTTTTT. It translates to CASSLTVKTGELFF.

This chain connects TRBV6-5 to TRBJ2-1; 13 bases are a match to TRBD2. The J segment lost 6 bases and the V segment lost 1 base, leaving 0 bases of the junction unmatched. The germline V gene encodes CDR1 MNHEY and CDR2 SVGAGI. This CDR3 has 15 amino acids. CDR3 nucleotides: TGTGCCAGCAGTTACTGGACTAGCGGGAGCAATGAGCAGTTCTTC. Its protein is CASSYWTSGSNEQFF.

This chain links TRBV4-1 with TRBJ1-1; D remains ambiguous. The CDR3 covers 14 residues. The germline gives CDR1 MGHRA, CDR2 YSYEKL. Trimming took 1 base from V and 1 from J, leaving 7 bases between them. This CDR3 is CASSQAPGNTEAFF. The CDR3 region has the DNA TGCGCCAGCAGCCAAGCCCCAGGGAACACTGAAGCTTTCTTT.

This clone was counted a single time. V is TRBV5-1 and J is TRBJ2-3, with D perhaps matching TRBD2 (7 bases). The CDR3 consists of 14 residues. Trimming took 6 bases from V and 5 from J, leaving 16 bases between them. CDR1 is SGHRS, CDR2 YFSETQ, per germline. CDR3 DNA: TGCGCCAGCACGCACAGGGAGGGTGGAGATACGCAGTATTTT. Its translation is CASTHREGGDTQYF.

The chain links TRBV4-3 to TRBJ2-2; D unresolved. The V gene lost 5 bases and the J gene lost 3 bases, with 10 bases spanning the gap. Germline CDR1 reads LGHNA; CDR2 reads YSLEER. The CDR3 runs 14 residues. The CDR3 loop reads CASSTRAYTGELFF. The CDR3 DNA reads as TGCGCCAGCAGCACCCGGGCCTACACCGGGGAGCTGTTTTTT.

J is TRBJ2-7 and V is TRBV6-5, with a possible D match to TRBD2 (5 bases). The CDR3 loop spans 13 amino acids. Trimming pared 6 bases from V and 4 bases from J, leaving 13 bases between. Germline CDR1 and CDR2: MNHEY and SVGAGI. The CDR3: CASRRTAQYEQYF. The CDR3 nucleotides read TGTGCCAGCAGGAGGACTGCACAATACGAGCAGTACTTC.

Comment on this clone: Other DNA sequences in this sample translate to the same CDR3. The genes are TRBV28 and TRBJ2-7; 12 bases align to TRBD1. The trim removed 4 bases at V and 4 bases at J, leaving 2 bases unmatched. Germline lookup yields CDR1 MDHEN and CDR2 SYDVKM. The CDR3 runs to 14 residues. CDR3 sequence (DNA): TGTGCCAGCAGTTCGGGACAGGGGGCGTACGAGCAGTACTTC. It yields the protein CASSSGQGAYEQYF.

The CDR3 here is CASSLSRLYEQYF. The CDR3 DNA follows: TGTGCCAGCAGTTTATCACGGTTATACGAGCAGTACTTC. This chain connects TRBV28 to TRBJ2-7; D is ambiguous. Trimming pared 1 base from V and 4 bases from J, leaving 8 bases between. From germline, CDR1 is MDHEN and CDR2 SYDVKM. The CDR3 length is 13 residues.

With regard to this clone: Other nucleotide sequences from this sample produce the same CDR3. The rearrangement links TRBV6-1 to TRBJ2-7; D remains unclear. Germline V gives CDR1 MNHNS, CDR2 SASEGT. The CDR3 is made up of 11 amino acids. V gave up 5 bases and J gave up 4 bases, with 6 bases separating them. The CDR3 protein is CASSYLYEQYF. In nucleotides, the CDR3 is TGTGCCAGCAGTTACCTTTACGAGCAGTACTTC.

The V call is TRBV7-8, the J call TRBJ1-5; D unclear. This CDR3 is 15 amino acids long. Germline values: CDR1 SGHVS, CDR2 FQNEAQ. The V end was cut by 5 bases, the J end by 7 bases, with 18 bases between. The CDR3 nucleotides read TGTGCCAGCAGCCCTACCCCCCGAGGTGGACAGCCCCAGCATTTT. This codes for CASSPTPRGGQPQHF.

The V and J genes are TRBV18 and TRBJ2-7; a possible D gene is TRBD2 (6 bases). There are 15 residues in the CDR3. Germline CDR1 and CDR2: KGHSH and LQKENI. Trimming took off 2 bases at V and 6 bases at J, with 17 bases between the two ends. This CDR3 reads CASSPSGLTTSEQYF. The CDR3 DNA follows: TGTGCCAGCTCACCAAGTGGACTAACAACCTCCGAGCAGTACTTC.

The CDR3 spells CASGDTEAFF. The CDR3 DNA sequence: TGTGCCAGCGGGGACACTGAAGCTTTCTTT. V usage is TRBV6-6 and J usage is TRBJ1-1, with no clear D. The CDR3 consists of 10 residues. The germline V gene has CDR1 MNHNY and CDR2 SVGAGI (reference sequence). V lost 8 bases, J lost 3 bases, and 4 bases lay in between.

The chain couples TRBV4-2 to TRBJ2-2, with D maybe TRBD2 (7 bases). There are 16 residues in the CDR3. Germline V CDR1 and CDR2: LGHNA, YNFKEQ. Trimming stripped 8 bases from V and 4 bases from J, with 20 bases between. CDR3 nucleotide sequence: TGTGCCAGCGTAACCGGGACTAAGGGGGGCACCGGGGAGCTGTTTTTT. Translated: CASVTGTKGGTGELFF.

The chain is built from TRBV7-2 and TRBJ2-3; 13 positions agree with TRBD2. V shed 5 bases and J 1 base; nucleotides not matched to a gene: 3. The CDR3 consists of 16 residues. Germline V CDR1 and CDR2: SGHTA, FQGNSA. The CDR3 region has the DNA TGTGCCAGCAGCCCCGGACTAGCGGGAGGCACAGATACGCAGTATTTT. Its protein is CASSPGLAGGTDTQYF.

This clone was detected once. This sequence joins TRBV30 and TRBJ2-2; 11 bases are a match to TRBD2. With V trimmed by 0 bases and J by 6 bases, 6 bases remained unmatched. Germline CDR1 reads GTSNPN; CDR2 reads SVGIG (reference sequence). CDR3 length: 16 amino acids. CDR3 sequence (DNA): TGTGCCTGGAGTGTGACTAGCGGGACCTTAGCCGGGGAGCTGTTTTTT. Protein: CAWSVTSGTLAGELFF.